This record covers a single T cell receptor (beta chain). The entry originates in a study of blood T cell repertoires in COVID-19. Study as a whole: Nucleic acid was either cDNA or gDNA, and it came from T cells, B-cell-depleted T cells, or PBMCs.

In the source study's methods: Cell counts per sample came from amplifying reference gene primers. Only in-frame clones appear in the TCRdb table, and some are missing; sequencing was by immunoSEQ multiplex PCR. V, J and clone size are taken as reported in that table, and D and trimming were inferred from the DNA itself. The sample consists of around 49,000 clones, approximately 95% of them appearing once. Those enrolled in Seattle joined during active infection and were followed longitudinally afterward. The germline CDR1 and CDR2 sequences are SGHTA and FQGNSA. This CDR3 contains 16 residues. V gave up 2 bases and J gave up 4 bases, with 15 bases separating them.

Sequenced material: peripheral blood. This chain links TRBV7-2 with TRBJ1-3; no reliable D call. The source is a man in his sixties with COVID-19, enrolled during active disease. CDR3 in DNA: TGTGCCAGCAGCTTACTCCTGACACAAGTCGGAAACACCATATATTTT. This sequence encodes CASSLLLTQVGNTIYF.